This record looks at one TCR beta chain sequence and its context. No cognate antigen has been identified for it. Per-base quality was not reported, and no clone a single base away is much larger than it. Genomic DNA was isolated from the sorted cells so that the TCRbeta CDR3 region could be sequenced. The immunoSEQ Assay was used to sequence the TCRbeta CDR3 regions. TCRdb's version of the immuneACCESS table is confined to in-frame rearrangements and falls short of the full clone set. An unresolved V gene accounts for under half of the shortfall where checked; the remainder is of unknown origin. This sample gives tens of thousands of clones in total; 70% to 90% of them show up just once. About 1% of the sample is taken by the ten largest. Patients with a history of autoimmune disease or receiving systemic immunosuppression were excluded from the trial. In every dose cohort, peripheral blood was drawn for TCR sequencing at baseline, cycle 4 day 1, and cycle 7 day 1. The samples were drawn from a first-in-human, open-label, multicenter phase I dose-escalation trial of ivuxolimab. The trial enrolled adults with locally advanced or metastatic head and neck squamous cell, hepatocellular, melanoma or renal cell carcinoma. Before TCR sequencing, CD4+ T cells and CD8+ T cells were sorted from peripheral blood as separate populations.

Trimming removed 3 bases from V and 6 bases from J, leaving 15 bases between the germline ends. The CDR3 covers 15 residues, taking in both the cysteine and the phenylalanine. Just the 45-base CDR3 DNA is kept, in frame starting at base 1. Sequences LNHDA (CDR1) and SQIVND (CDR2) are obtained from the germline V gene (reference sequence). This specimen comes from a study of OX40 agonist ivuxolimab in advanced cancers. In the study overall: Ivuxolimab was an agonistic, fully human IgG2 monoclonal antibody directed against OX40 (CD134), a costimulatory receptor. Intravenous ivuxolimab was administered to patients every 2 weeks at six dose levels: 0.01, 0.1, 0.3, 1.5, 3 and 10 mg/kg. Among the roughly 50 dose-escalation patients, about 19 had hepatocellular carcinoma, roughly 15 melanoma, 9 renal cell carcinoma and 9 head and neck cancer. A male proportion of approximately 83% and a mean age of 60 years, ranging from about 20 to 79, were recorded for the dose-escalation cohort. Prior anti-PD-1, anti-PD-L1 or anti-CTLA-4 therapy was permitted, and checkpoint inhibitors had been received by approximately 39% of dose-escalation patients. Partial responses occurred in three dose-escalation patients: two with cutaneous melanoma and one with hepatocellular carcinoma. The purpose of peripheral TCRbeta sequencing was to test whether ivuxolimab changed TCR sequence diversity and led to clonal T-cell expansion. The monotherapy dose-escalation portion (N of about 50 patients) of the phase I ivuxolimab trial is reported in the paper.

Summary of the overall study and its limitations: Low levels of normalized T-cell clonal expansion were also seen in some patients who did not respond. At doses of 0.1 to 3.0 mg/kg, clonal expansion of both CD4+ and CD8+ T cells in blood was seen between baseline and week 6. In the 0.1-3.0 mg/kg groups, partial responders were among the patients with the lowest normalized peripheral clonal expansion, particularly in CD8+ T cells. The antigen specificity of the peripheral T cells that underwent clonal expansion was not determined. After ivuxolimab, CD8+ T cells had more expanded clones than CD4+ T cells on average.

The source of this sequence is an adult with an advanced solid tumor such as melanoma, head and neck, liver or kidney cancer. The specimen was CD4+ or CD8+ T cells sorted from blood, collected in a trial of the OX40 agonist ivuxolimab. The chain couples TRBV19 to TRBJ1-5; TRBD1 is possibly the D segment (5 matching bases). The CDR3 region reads CASSILSGNFQPQHF. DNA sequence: TGTGCCAGTAGTATTTTGTCAGGGAATTTTCAGCCCCAGCATTTT.